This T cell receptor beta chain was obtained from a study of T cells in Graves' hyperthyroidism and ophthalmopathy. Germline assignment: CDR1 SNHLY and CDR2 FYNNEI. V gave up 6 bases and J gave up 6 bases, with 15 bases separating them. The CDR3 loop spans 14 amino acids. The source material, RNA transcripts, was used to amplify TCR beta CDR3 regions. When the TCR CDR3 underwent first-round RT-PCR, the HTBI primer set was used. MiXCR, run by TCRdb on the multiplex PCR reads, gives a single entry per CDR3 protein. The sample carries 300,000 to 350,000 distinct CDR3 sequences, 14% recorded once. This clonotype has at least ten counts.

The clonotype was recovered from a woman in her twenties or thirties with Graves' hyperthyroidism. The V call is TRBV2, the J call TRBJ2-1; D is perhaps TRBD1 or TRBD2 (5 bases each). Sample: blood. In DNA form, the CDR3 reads TGTGCCAGCAGCGACGGGACCACCACCAATGAGCAGTTCTTC. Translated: CASSDGTTTNEQFF.